What follows describes a single T cell receptor (beta chain). Its antigen is still unknown. The sample holds no much larger clone one base away, and base qualities are not on file. The entry originates in a study of CD8 T cells in Susac syndrome (dated by TCRdb to about 2019). Describing the broader study: Repertoire sequencing was used to test whether CD8+ T cell activation and differentiation in Susac syndrome was antigen driven. Clonality of the CD8+ T cell repertoire was compared between around 13 healthy donors, about 14 Susac syndrome patients and about 15 multiple sclerosis patients. Findings and caveats that apply to the study as a whole: The number of individuals in the TCR sequencing and HLA analysis was recognized as being relatively small.

High-throughput TCR beta sequencing profiled peripheral blood CD8+ and CD4+ T cells from healthy donors, Susac syndrome patients and multiple sclerosis patients. The multiple sclerosis controls were treatment-naive patients who had stable or active relapsing-remitting disease and met the revised McDonald criteria. CD8+ TEMRA cells were enriched by FACS, while bulk CD8+ and CD4+ T cells were purified by magnetic negative isolation. Blood was drawn into EDTA tubes, processed within 24 hours, and PBMCs were isolated by density gradient centrifugation. PBMCs intended for TCR sequencing were frozen in liquid nitrogen and were later thawed in a 37 degrees C water bath. The sorted or isolated CD4+, CD8+ and CD8+ TEMRA cells had a purity of 90% or higher. V is clipped by 1 base and J by 7 bases, and the sequence between their germline boundaries is 35 bases long. CDR1 and CDR2 (SGHAT, FQNNGV) derive from the germline V gene. The CDR3 runs 21 residues from the cysteine to the phenylalanine. Solely the CDR3 DNA is kept, with 63 bases framed from the first base.

RNA was extracted using the RNeasy kit, and roughly 0.5 to 1 ug of the RNA was reverse transcribed with random hexamers. TCR beta CDR3 regions were amplified with the immunoSEQ multiplex PCR assay covering 54 Vbeta and 13 Jbeta segments. Bias from PCR amplification was corrected by using a synthetic template baseline for primer optimization and for computational correction. On the authors' methods: Reads were annotated to V, D and J genes per IMGT and analyzed with immunoSEQ Analyzer, keeping only productive sequences. Clonality was computed as one minus Shannon entropy normalized by log2 of the number of productive unique sequences. For each patient and control, public and private clones were evaluated within the 100 most prevalent clones. A clone was defined as Susac-specific if it was absent from the healthy and MS cohorts, from some 1,100 published viral clones and from other ImmuneACCESS disease sequences. TCRdb reprocessed the public reads (quality trimming at Q25 with fastp, clone calling with MiXCR) and kept in-frame beta chains. Identical CDR3 protein sequences are pooled into one entry, listed with their most common genes and DNA. The V and J calls here are based on TCRdb, not the publication. For this sample there are 160,000 or so distinct CDR3 sequences; 85% to 95% appear just once. The ten largest clones represent around 0.16% of the sample.

The clonotype originates from a human donor with multiple sclerosis. Sequenced input: CD8+ T cells from PBMCs. The rearranged chain carries TRBV11-2 and TRBJ2-7; the D gene assignment is perhaps TRBD1 or TRBD2, with each matching 5 bases. The nucleotide sequence reads as follows: TGTGCCAGCAGCTTAGTTGACCCCGCCGGGACCACAGGCTCCCTCACGGGAGAGCAGTACTTC. The translation is CASSLVDPAGTTGSLTGEQYF.